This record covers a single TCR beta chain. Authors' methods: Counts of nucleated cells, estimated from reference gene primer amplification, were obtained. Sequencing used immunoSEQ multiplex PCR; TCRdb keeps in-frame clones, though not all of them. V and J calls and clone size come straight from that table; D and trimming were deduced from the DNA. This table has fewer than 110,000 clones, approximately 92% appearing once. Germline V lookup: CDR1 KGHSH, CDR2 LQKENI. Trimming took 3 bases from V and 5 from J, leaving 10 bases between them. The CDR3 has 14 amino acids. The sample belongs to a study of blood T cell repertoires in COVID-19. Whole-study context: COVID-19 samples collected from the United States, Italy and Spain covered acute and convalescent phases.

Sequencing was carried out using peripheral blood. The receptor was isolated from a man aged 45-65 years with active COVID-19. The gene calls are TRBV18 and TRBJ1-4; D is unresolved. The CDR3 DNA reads TGTGCCAGCTCACCTGGGAGTACCAATGAAAAACTGTTTTTT. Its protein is CASSPGSTNEKLFF.